A single sample gave rise to the 27 T cell receptor beta chains below, sequenced in a study of cytomegalovirus exposure and HLA in healthy donors. PCR was performed using 60 Vbeta and 13 Jbeta primers. The assay was immunoSEQ multiplex PCR, and TCRdb's table has in-frame clones only and misses some. This sample has 100,000 to 150,000 clones, with about 85% found just once. The sequencing sample was made of PBMCs. These receptors were obtained from a man between 18 and 29 years old in good health and CMV-seropositive.

This clone showed up just a few times. This chain joins TRBV5-5 and TRBJ1-6; 7 nucleotides align to TRBD1. V was clipped by 2 bases and J by 16 bases; unmatched bases: 6. The germline gives CDR1 SGHKS, CDR2 YYEKEE (reference sequence). This CDR3 has 12 residues. For the CDR3, the DNA is TGTGCCAGCAGCTTTCCCCGGGACAGACTCCACTTT. It encodes CASSFPRDRLHF.

The chain uses TRBV19 and TRBJ2-1, with TRBD1 matching over 7 bases. Unmatched junction bases numbered 13, after V lost 6 bases and J lost 5 bases. The CDR3 length is 16 residues. Germline V gene data show CDR1 as LNHDA and CDR2 as SQIVND (reference sequence). The CDR3 loop reads CASSRQIGGMDNEQFF. The CDR3 bases are TGTGCCAGTAGCAGACAAATAGGGGGCATGGACAATGAGCAGTTCTTC.

V gene TRBV9 combines with J gene TRBJ2-5; 11 positions match TRBD2. The CDR3 has 14 amino acids. Germline V lookup: CDR1 SGDLS, CDR2 YYNGEE. Trimming took 4 bases from V and 5 from J; bases not matched to a gene: 4. The CDR3 region is CASSTTSGIETQYF. The DNA for the CDR3 is TGTGCCAGCAGCACGACTAGCGGGATTGAGACCCAGTACTTC.

The chain employs TRBV15 and TRBJ1-4, with D unclear. Trimming pared 1 base from V and 8 bases from J, leaving 14 bases between. The V gene's germline CDR1 is LNHNV and CDR2 YYDKDF (reference sequence). The CDR3 consists of 15 residues. The CDR3 is CATSRGEGFPEKLFF. The CDR3 DNA follows: TGTGCCACCAGCAGAGGTGAGGGATTTCCGGAAAAACTGTTTTTT.

This clone was counted only a few times. This chain uses TRBV4-3 with TRBJ1-4; D gene unclear. The CDR3 has 14 amino acids. V was clipped by 6 bases and J by 5 bases, with 13 bases between them. Per germline, CDR1 LGHNA and CDR2 YSLEER. CDR3 DNA sequence: TGCGCCAGCAGTCACGGACGGGAGAATGAAAAACTGTTTTTT. It is translated as CASSHGRENEKLFF.

The J gene is TRBJ2-7, the V gene TRBV27; possibly TRBD1 for D (7 bases). V lost 5 bases, J lost 1 base, and 15 bases lay in between. This CDR3 has 15 residues. Germline lookup yields CDR1 MNHEY and CDR2 SMNVEV (reference sequence). The CDR3 spells CASSLEGAKSYEQYF. The CDR3 DNA follows: TGTGCCAGCAGTCTGGAGGGGGCAAAGTCCTACGAGCAGTACTTC.

The rearrangement links TRBV7-2 to TRBJ2-7; 7 bases align to TRBD1. The CDR3 is made up of 14 amino acids. The germline CDR1 and CDR2 sequences are SGHTA and FQGNSA. V gave up 7 bases and J gave up 2 bases; unmatched junction bases: 8. CDR3 region: CASTRQGRTYEQYF. In nucleotides, the CDR3 is TGTGCCAGCACCCGACAGGGAAGAACCTACGAGCAGTACTTC.

The chain couples TRBV27 to TRBJ2-1; 10 bases fit TRBD2. The J segment lost 6 bases and the V segment lost 8 bases, leaving 10 bases of the junction unmatched. Germline V CDR1 and CDR2: MNHEY, SMNVEV (reference sequence). CDR3 length: 15 amino acids. CDR3 region: CASFSSGRRSNEQFF. The CDR3 DNA follows: TGTGCCAGCTTCTCTAGCGGGAGAAGAAGCAATGAGCAGTTCTTC.

The chain recombines TRBV7-2 with TRBJ2-7, with 7 nucleotides matching TRBD2. CDR3 length: 14 amino acids. From germline, CDR1 is SGHTA and CDR2 FQGNSA. With V trimmed by 1 base and J by 3 bases, 3 bases remained unmatched. The CDR3 loop is CASSLDGGSYEQYF. Here the CDR3 DNA reads TGTGCCAGCAGCTTAGACGGCGGGAGCTACGAGCAGTACTTC.

The chain employs TRBV9 and TRBJ2-3; a weak D match, TRBD2 (6 bases). Trimming stripped 2 bases from V and 6 bases from J, with 19 bases between. Germline-derived CDR1 and CDR2 are SGDLS and YYNGEE. The CDR3 sequence is 16 residues long. CDR3 loop: CASSVLVAGRMDTQYF. Written as DNA, the CDR3 is TGTGCCAGCAGCGTTCTTGTTGCGGGGAGGATGGATACGCAGTATTTT.

The genes are TRBV9 and TRBJ2-2, with TRBD1 matching 7 bases. The V and J ends lost 0 bases and 4 bases, in that order; junction bases with no gene match: 6. In germline, CDR1 is SGDLS, CDR2 YYNGEE. The CDR3 has 16 residues. This CDR3 is CASSVGWDSSTGELFF. CDR3 DNA sequence: TGTGCCAGCAGCGTAGGTTGGGACAGTTCCACCGGGGAGCTGTTTTTT. Using reference TRBV9 and TRBJ2-2 for the parts outside the CDR3, the full variable domain is DSGVTQTPKHLITATGQRVTLRCSPRSGDLSVYWYQQSLDQGLQFLIQYYNGEERAKGNILERFSAQQFPDLHSELNLSSLELGDSALYFCASSVGWDSSTGELFFGEGSRLTVL.

The chain is built from TRBV2 and TRBJ2-7, with 7 bases lining up with TRBD1. This CDR3 contains 13 residues. CDR1 and CDR2 (germline): SNHLY, FYNNEI. J lost 2 bases, V lost 9 bases, and 7 bases had no gene match. CDR3 sequence reads: CASKPGQAYEQYF. The CDR3 DNA follows: TGTGCCAGTAAACCCGGACAGGCCTACGAGCAGTACTTC.

Worth noting for this clone: The identical CDR3 is also encoded by other nucleotide sequences in the sample. The chain recombines TRBV18 with TRBJ2-7; D perhaps matches TRBD2 (6 bases). Deletions cut 3 bases from V and 2 bases from J, with 11 bases between. CDR1 KGHSH and CDR2 LQKENI come from the germline V gene. The CDR3 loop spans 14 amino acids. The CDR3 loop is CASSPSGGTYEQYF. The CDR3 DNA sequence: TGTGCCAGCTCACCGTCGGGCGGGACCTACGAGCAGTACTTC.

The chain combines TRBV2 with TRBJ1-2; D is undetermined. Germline CDR1 and CDR2: SNHLY and FYNNEI. CDR3 length equals 14 residues. V was shortened by 7 bases and J by 4 bases, with 16 bases between the two germline ends. The CDR3 loop reads CASMGATSAYGYTF. The CDR3 DNA is TGTGCCAGCATGGGCGCAACTTCTGCCTATGGCTACACCTTC.

This sequence joins TRBV19 and TRBJ1-1; 8 nucleotides match TRBD1. After removal of 10 bases from V and 4 bases from J, the junction contained 5 bases not matched to a gene. The CDR3 extends over 12 amino acids. CDR1 is LNHDA, CDR2 SQIVND, per germline (reference sequence). The CDR3 here is CATGTGATEAFF. As DNA, the CDR3 is TGTGCCACCGGGACAGGAGCCACTGAAGCTTTCTTT.

This sequence joins TRBV2 and TRBJ2-7; D may be TRBD2 (5 bases). This CDR3 is 12 amino acids long. V was cut by 5 bases and J by 5 bases, with 10 bases left in between. Looked up from germline, CDR1 is SNHLY and CDR2 is FYNNEI. CDR3 region: CASSPKGDEQYF. CDR3 nucleotide sequence: TGTGCCAGCAGTCCGAAGGGAGACGAGCAGTACTTC.

This chain connects TRBV19 to TRBJ1-2, with 7 bases fitting TRBD1. Germline V gene sequence: CDR1 LNHDA, CDR2 SQIVND (reference sequence). CDR3 length: 15 residues. V was pared by 5 bases and J by 3 bases, with 9 bases of the junction left unmatched. This CDR3 reads CASSAIDREDYGYTF. The DNA for the CDR3 is TGTGCCAGTAGTGCCATCGACAGGGAGGACTATGGCTACACCTTC.

The CDR3 here is CASSFPGAPQETQYF. The CDR3 DNA reads as TGTGCCAGCAGCTTCCCGGGAGCGCCCCAAGAGACCCAGTACTTC. The chain employs TRBV7-2 and TRBJ2-5; weak D call: TRBD2 (6 bases). In germline, CDR1 is SGHTA, CDR2 FQGNSA. V was cut by 3 bases and J by 1 base, with 12 bases left in between. The CDR3 sequence is 15 residues long.

This clone was counted between two and nine times. This chain connects TRBV6-5 to TRBJ2-7, with D maybe TRBD1 (6 bases). This CDR3 is 13 amino acids long. The V and J ends lost 6 bases and 3 bases respectively, with 12 bases between them. CDR1 is MNHEY, CDR2 SVGAGI, per germline. The CDR3 region has the DNA TGTGCCAGCAGGAGCGACAGGTTCTACGAGCAGTACTTC. Protein: CASRSDRFYEQYF.

The chain couples TRBV2 to TRBJ1-2; maybe TRBD1 (5 bases). Trimming cost V 6 bases and J 2 bases, with 13 bases left between them. Germline values: CDR1 SNHLY, CDR2 FYNNEI. This CDR3 is built from 14 residues. CDR3 in amino acids: CASRGADLNYGYTF. DNA for the CDR3: TGTGCCAGCAGAGGGGCAGACCTCAACTATGGCTACACCTTC. The complete variable domain, with remaining parts taken from reference TRBV2 and TRBJ1-2, reads EPEVTQTPSHQVTQMGQEVILRCVPISNHLYFYWYRQILGQKVEFLVSFYNNEISEKSEIFDDQFSVERPDGSNFTLKIRSTKLEDSAMYFCASRGADLNYGYTFGSGTRLTVV.

This chain connects TRBV6-5 to TRBJ2-3, with D perhaps matching TRBD1 (5 bases). The CDR3 totals 15 residues. Trimming took 1 base from V and 1 from J, leaving 9 bases between them. Germline V CDR1 and CDR2: MNHEY, SVGAGI. CDR3 sequence: CASSYFTGRTDTQYF. DNA for the CDR3: TGTGCCAGCAGTTACTTTACAGGACGCACAGATACGCAGTATTTT.

This clone has only a few counts. This CDR3 reads CASSFSGLAFNEQFF. CDR3 coding DNA: TGTGCCAGCAGCTTTTCGGGACTAGCTTTTAATGAGCAGTTCTTC. The chain carries TRBV11-1 and TRBJ2-1; TRBD2 agrees at 9 bases. Germline CDR1 and CDR2: SGHAT and FQDESV (reference sequence). This CDR3 contains 15 residues. Trimming at V came to 3 bases and at J to 7 bases, leaving 7 bases not matched to a gene. The variable domain in full, completed from reference TRBV11-1 and TRBJ2-1, reads EAEVAQSPRYKITEKSQAVAFWCDPISGHATLYWYRQILGQGPELLVQFQDESVVDDSQLPKDRFSAERLKGVDSTLKIQPAELGDSAMYLCASSFSGLAFNEQFFGPGTRLTVL.

V is TRBV11-2 and J is TRBJ1-3, with D maybe TRBD1 (6 bases). The CDR3 spans 14 residues. Germline loops: CDR1 SGHAT, CDR2 FQNNGV. Trimming left V 5 bases short and J 0 bases short, with 8 bases between. The CDR3 sequence is CASSQGTSGNTIYF. The CDR3 nucleotides read TGTGCCAGCAGCCAGGGGACCTCTGGAAACACCATATATTTT.

This clone has only a few counts. This rearrangement joins TRBV2 to TRBJ2-5; 10 positions agree with TRBD1. The junction had 5 bases not matched to a gene; V was cut back by 6 bases and J by 4 bases. The CDR3 has 14 residues. CDR1 is SNHLY and CDR2 is FYNNEI in the germline V gene. The CDR3 DNA follows: TGTGCCAGCAGCAGGGACAGGGGATTAGAGACCCAGTACTTC. Translated, it gives CASSRDRGLETQYF.

The chain is built from TRBV4-3 and TRBJ1-4; 7 bases match TRBD1. CDR1 and CDR2 from the germline V gene are LGHNA and YSLEER. V was clipped by 2 bases and J by 8 bases; unmatched bases: 5. This CDR3 is 14 amino acids long. The CDR3 bases are TGCGCCAGCAGCCAACAACAGGGGACGGAAAAACTGTTTTTT. This codes for CASSQQQGTEKLFF.

The CDR3 bases are TGTGCCAGCAGTGAATGGACTAGCGGGAGGTCCTACGAGCAGTACTTC. Translation gives CASSEWTSGRSYEQYF. This chain connects TRBV2 to TRBJ2-7, with 14 bases aligning to TRBD2. CDR1 is SNHLY and CDR2 is FYNNEI in the germline V gene. V dropped 2 bases and J dropped 1; count of bases not matched to a gene: 1. CDR3 length: 16 amino acids.

The chain uses TRBV11-3 and TRBJ2-5; 15 bases map to TRBD2. The J call is uncertain, as TRBJ2-7 better fits the DNA end. CDR3 length: 17 amino acids. CDR1 SGHNT and CDR2 YENEEA come from the germline V gene. CDR3 nucleotide sequence: TGTGCCAGCAGCCTCGGGACTAGCGGGAGGAACTCCTACGAGCAGTACTTC. Translation gives CASSLGTSGRNSYEQYF.